Following are 18 T cell receptor beta chains from one sample sequenced in a study of T cells after yellow fever vaccination. Via MiXCR, TCRdb re-called the 5' RACE reads, giving one row per CDR3 protein. The table has some 600,000 distinct CDR3 sequences, about 12% seen once; the top ten hold around 14%. The material sequenced was PBMCs, taken on the day of the yellow fever booster vaccination. The receptors here all came from a man aged 25-45 years who received the YFV17D yellow fever vaccine.

In its sample, this clonotype was seen a few times. The CDR3 here is CSASLLAGGPNEQFF. The CDR3 DNA follows: TGCAGTGCTAGTCTCTTAGCGGGAGGGCCCAATGAGCAGTTCTTC. The rearrangement links TRBV20-1 to TRBJ2-1; TRBD2 matches 11 bases. Germline assignment: CDR1 DFQATT and CDR2 SNEGSKA (reference sequence). The CDR3 is 15 residues long. Unmatched junction bases numbered 7, after V lost 3 bases and J lost 6 bases.

J is TRBJ2-1 and V is TRBV9; TRBD1 matches at 12 bases. V lost 3 bases and J lost 10; bases outside the gene matches: 5. The CDR3 is 14 amino acids. CDR1 SGDLS and CDR2 YYNGEE come from the germline V gene. The CDR3 region is CASSAGTGGVEQFF. DNA of the CDR3: TGTGCCAGCAGCGCCGGGACAGGGGGCGTAGAGCAGTTCTTC.

The chain uses TRBV6-5 and TRBJ2-1; D remains ambiguous. With 1 base removed from V and 10 bases from J, the gap between germline ends came to 8 bases. In germline, CDR1 is MNHEY, CDR2 SVGAGI. This CDR3 comprises 12 residues. CDR3 nucleotides: TGTGCCAGCAGTTACTTAGACGGCGAGCAGTTCTTC. It codes for CASSYLDGEQFF.

The rearrangement joins TRBV30 to TRBJ2-2, with a tentative D call TRBD2 (5 bases). The CDR3 is 14 residues long. The germline V and J ends were trimmed by 3 bases and 1 base, with 9 bases remaining between them. The germline V gene has CDR1 GTSNPN and CDR2 SVGIG (reference sequence). Here the CDR3 reads CAWSRTLNTGELFF. For the CDR3, the DNA is TGTGCCTGGAGCCGGACTCTGAACACCGGGGAGCTGTTTTTT.

This clonotype was found many times. This chain joins TRBV5-1 and TRBJ2-7, with 7 bases that match TRBD1. V lost 3 bases, J lost 6 bases, and 6 bases stayed unmatched. The CDR3 is 13 amino acids. The germline V gene encodes CDR1 SGHRS and CDR2 YFSETQ. The CDR3 DNA follows: TGCGCCAGCAGCTCGACAGGGTACTCCGAGCAGTACTTC. Translating it yields CASSSTGYSEQYF.

This clonotype was observed a handful of times. The chain joins TRBV18 to TRBJ2-1; D possibly corresponds to TRBD2 (7 bases). The germline V and J ends were trimmed by 2 bases and 9 bases, with 11 bases remaining between them. This CDR3 has 13 amino acids. Germline V gene data show CDR1 as KGHSH and CDR2 as LQKENI. CDR3 in amino acids: CASSPKGGSEQFF. In DNA form, the CDR3 reads TGTGCCAGCTCACCAAAGGGGGGGAGTGAGCAGTTCTTC.

The chain recombines TRBV29-1 with TRBJ2-2; no clear D gene. V lost 4 bases and J 6 bases, leaving 18 bases between the germline ends. Germline values: CDR1 SQVTM, CDR2 ANQGSEA. This CDR3 contains 15 residues. This CDR3 reads CSVVSPKGRAGELFF. The DNA for the CDR3 is TGCAGCGTTGTCTCCCCGAAGGGCCGGGCCGGGGAGCTGTTTTTT.

This chain links TRBV20-1 with TRBJ2-3; D uncertain. The germline V gene encodes CDR1 DFQATT and CDR2 SNEGSKA (reference sequence). The germline V and J ends were trimmed by 3 bases and 1 base, with 8 bases remaining between them. CDR3 length: 13 residues. The CDR3 spells CSARRRGTDTQYF. CDR3 sequence (DNA): TGCAGTGCTAGGAGGCGAGGCACAGATACGCAGTATTTT.

This clonotype has a count of ten or more. This chain uses TRBV29-1 with TRBJ2-3; D possibly corresponds to TRBD2 (5 bases). The CDR3 length is 11 residues. Looked up from germline, CDR1 is SQVTM and CDR2 is ANQGSEA. Trimming pared 6 bases from V and 6 bases from J, leaving 10 bases between. For the CDR3, the DNA is TGCAGCGTCTCAACGGGGGATACGCAGTATTTT. The encoded protein is CSVSTGDTQYF.

The V and J genes are TRBV5-4 and TRBJ2-1; D possibly corresponds to TRBD2 (6 bases). CDR3 length equals 15 residues. V was cut by 0 bases and J by 9 bases, with 16 bases left in between. CDR1 and CDR2 (germline): SGHNT, YYREEE (reference sequence). The CDR3 nucleotides read TGTGCCAGCAGCTTGGGCGGTGGCGGAGGGGCTGAGCAGTTCTTC. It specifies CASSLGGGGGAEQFF. Drawing the rest from reference TRBV5-4 and TRBJ2-1, the complete variable domain is ETGVTQSPTHLIKTRGQQVTLRCSSQSGHNTVSWYQQALGQGPQFIFQYYREEENGRGNFPPRFSGLQFPNYSSELNVNALELDDSALYLCASSLGGGGGAEQFFGPGTRLTVL.

The chain combines TRBV29-1 with TRBJ2-1, with 9 nucleotides matching TRBD2. The CDR3 has 17 residues. V dropped 7 bases and J dropped 0; count of bases not matched to a gene: 13. The germline V gene has CDR1 SQVTM and CDR2 ANQGSEA. CDR3 coding DNA: TGCAGCGCCGGGGGTCTAGCGGGGATGAGCTCCTACAATGAGCAGTTCTTC. It codes for CSAGGLAGMSSYNEQFF.

J is TRBJ2-4 and V is TRBV28; D remains ambiguous. Germline CDR1 reads MDHEN; CDR2 reads SYDVKM. V dropped 6 bases and J dropped 0 bases, with 12 bases sitting between them. This CDR3 contains 15 residues. CDR3 DNA sequence: TGTGCCAGCAGCTCCGGCCTACTAGCCAAAAACATTCAGTACTTC. Protein product: CASSSGLLAKNIQYF. Together with reference TRBV28 and TRBJ2-4, the CDR3 gives the full variable domain: DVKVTQSSRYLVKRTGEKVFLECVQDMDHENMFWYRQDPGLGLRLIYFSYDVKMKEKGDIPEGYSVSREKKERFSLILESASTNQTSMYLCASSSGLLAKNIQYFGAGTRLSVL.

The V call is TRBV7-2, the J call TRBJ2-7; 8 positions match TRBD2. The CDR3 contains 14 residues. Germline CDR1 SGHTA, CDR2 FQGNSA. V lost 0 bases, J lost 6 bases, and 4 bases stayed unmatched. In DNA, the CDR3 is TGTGCCAGCAGCTTAGCCGGGACTAGATCCGAGCAGTACTTC. This encodes CASSLAGTRSEQYF.

This clonotype was observed a few times. The chain joins TRBV24-1 to TRBJ2-2; D could derive from TRBD1 or TRBD2 (5 bases each). The CDR3 length is 15 residues. Trimming left V 2 bases short and J 6 bases short, with 12 bases between. Germline assignment: CDR1 KGHDR and CDR2 SFDVKD. The CDR3 DNA is TGTGCCACCAGTGATTCGTTGGGGGTGGCCGGGGAGCTGTTTTTT. It codes for CATSDSLGVAGELFF.

This clonotype has only a few counts. The gene calls are TRBV12-3 or TRBV12-4 and TRBJ2-5; no clear D. The V end was cut by 1 base, the J end by 0 bases, with 9 bases between. CDR3 length equals 15 residues. The DNA for the CDR3 is TGTGCCAGCAGTTTAGACCCCCAACACCAAGAGACCCAGTACTTC. Translating it yields CASSLDPQHQETQYF.

The CDR3 protein is CASSQRASGYEQFF. The CDR3 DNA is TGTGCCAGCAGCCAAAGGGCATCCGGGTATGAGCAGTTCTTC. V usage is TRBV6-1 and J usage is TRBJ2-1; unclear D gene. This CDR3 contains 14 residues. Germline V gives CDR1 MNHNS, CDR2 SASEGT. Deletions cut 6 bases from V and 8 bases from J, with 17 bases between.

V and J are TRBV4-3 and TRBJ2-1, with D uncertain. Trimming took 4 bases from V and 8 from J, leaving 12 bases between them. Per germline, CDR1 LGHNA and CDR2 YSLEER. The CDR3 totals 13 residues. Here the CDR3 DNA reads TGCGCCAGCAGCCCCACTCAACAATATGAGCAGTTCTTC. Amino acid sequence: CASSPTQQYEQFF.

This clonotype was seen repeatedly, ten times or more. The chain couples TRBV7-9 to TRBJ2-1; tentatively, D is TRBD1 or TRBD2 (5 bases each). The germline gives CDR1 SEHNR, CDR2 FQNEAQ (reference sequence). The CDR3 is 14 amino acids. V was shortened by 1 base and J by 4 bases, with 8 bases between the two germline ends. The CDR3 bases are TGTGCCAGCAGCTTAGACGGGACGTACAATGAGCAGTTCTTC. This translates into CASSLDGTYNEQFF.